This record concerns one T cell receptor beta chain sequence. What it binds is not known. The data derive from a study of cytomegalovirus exposure and HLA in healthy donors. Study-wide background: Drawn from HLA-typed donors, tens of millions of unique TCRs were held in an early data release.

Study-wide results and caveats: Available immune exposure information covered CMV serostatus only. Altogether, 150 to 200 TCR beta chains were recorded as cytomegalovirus-associated. Later genetic work tied a missense DCLRE1C variant to beta-chain V and J trimming.

PCR primers comprised 60 Vbeta and 13 Jbeta primers. Repertoires were generated with immunoSEQ multiplex PCR, while TCRdb's copy carries only in-frame clones and drops some. The sample yields around 190,000 clones, roughly 80% seen once. The TCR originated in a man aged 60-69 years in good health and CMV-seronegative. The sequencing input was PBMCs.

The CDR3, as DNA: TGCGCCAGCAGCCAAGGGGCAGACCAAGAGACCCAGTACTTC. Protein: CASSQGADQETQYF. This chain links TRBV4-3 with TRBJ2-5; D uncertain. The germline V gene has CDR1 LGHNA and CDR2 YSLEER. With 1 base removed from V and 0 bases from J, the gap between germline ends came to 6 bases. The CDR3 has 14 amino acids.